The T cell receptor (beta chain) under discussion was sequenced for a study of CD8 T cells in ankylosing spondylitis. General observations from the study: Researchers report that disease-linked clones proved CD8+ and relatively rare in peripheral blood. Several highly homologous variants made up a TCR beta motif, and this motif appeared characteristic of ankylosing spondylitis blood. In ankylosing spondylitis patients, matched synovial fluid reportedly showed significant enrichment of disease-linked clones. A subset of motif variants has previously been described in the synovial fluid and blood of reactive arthritis.

Quantitative molecular-barcoded 5'-RACE generated the TCR beta libraries. TCRdb used MiXCR to reprocess the 5' RACE reads, holding one entry per CDR3 protein. In the table there are about 700,000 distinct CDR3 sequences, roughly 19% of which are singletons. Of note for this clonotype: Its target is unknown.

V lost 0 bases to trimming and J lost 6 bases, with 15 bases between them. The CDR3 totals 15 residues. The V gene's germline CDR1 is SGHRS and CDR2 YFSETQ. The TCR comes from a male donor with ankylosing spondylitis. The sequenced sample consisted of blood, either unsorted or a sorted T cell fraction (not recorded which). The V gene is TRBV5-1, the J gene TRBJ1-1; D is uncertain. The CDR3 DNA sequence: TGCGCCAGCAGCTTGGCCGAAGAGAGGAGGGCTGAAGCTTTCTTT. Amino acid sequence: CASSLAEERRAEAFF.